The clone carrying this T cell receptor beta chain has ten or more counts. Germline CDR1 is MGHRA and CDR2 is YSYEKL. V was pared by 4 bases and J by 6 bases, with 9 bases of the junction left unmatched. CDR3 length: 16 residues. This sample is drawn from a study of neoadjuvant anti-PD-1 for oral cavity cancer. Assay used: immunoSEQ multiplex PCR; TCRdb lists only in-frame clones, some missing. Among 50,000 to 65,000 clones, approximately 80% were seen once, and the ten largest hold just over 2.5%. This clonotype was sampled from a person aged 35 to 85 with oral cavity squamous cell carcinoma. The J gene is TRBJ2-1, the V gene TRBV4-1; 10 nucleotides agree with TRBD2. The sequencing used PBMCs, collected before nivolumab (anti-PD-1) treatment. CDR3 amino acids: CASSLGWIAGGNEQFF. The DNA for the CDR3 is TGCGCCAGCAGCCTCGGTTGGATAGCGGGGGGCAATGAGCAGTTCTTC.